Each of the 23 T cell receptor beta chains below was sequenced from the same sample in a study of T cell responses to AZD1222 COVID-19 vaccine. Data came from immunoSEQ multiplex PCR; TCRdb stores just in-frame clones and leaves some out. The repertoire holds about 110,000 clones, with 70% to 90% as singletons. The material was peripheral blood, obtained 28 days after the second AZD1222 dose. All receptors come from an adult who received the AZD1222 COVID-19 vaccine.

This clone was recorded only once. The chain carries TRBV5-1 and TRBJ1-1; D not certain. The germline V gene encodes CDR1 SGHRS and CDR2 YFSETQ. There are 14 residues in the CDR3. V was trimmed by 0 bases and J by 1 base, leaving 7 bases between them. The CDR3 loop is CASSLGGANTEAFF. CDR3 in DNA: TGCGCCAGCAGCTTGGGTGGTGCGAACACTGAAGCTTTCTTT.

The rearrangement uses TRBV7-3 and TRBJ1-1; TRBD1 aligns across 7 bases. The V gene's germline CDR1 is SGHTA and CDR2 FQGTGA. V lost 5 bases and J lost 6; bases outside the gene matches: 6. The CDR3 is 13 amino acids. CDR3 sequence reads: CASSQGGLSEAFF. The CDR3 DNA reads TGTGCCAGCAGCCAGGGGGGGTTGTCTGAAGCTTTCTTT.

This chain links TRBV7-9 with TRBJ1-6; D not resolved. The CDR3 spans 13 residues. V was shortened by 5 bases and J by 7 bases, with 9 bases between the two germline ends. Germline CDR1 reads SEHNR; CDR2 reads FQNEAQ (reference sequence). CDR3 in amino acids: CASSIGSNSPLHF. The CDR3 DNA reads TGTGCCAGCAGCATAGGGTCAAATTCACCCCTCCACTTT.

The DNA of the CDR3 is TGTGCCAGCAGTTTCGTAGAGAACACTGAAGCTTTCTTT. This encodes CASSFVENTEAFF. V is TRBV12-3 or TRBV12-4 and J is TRBJ1-1; no definite D call. The germline V and J ends were trimmed by 3 bases and 1 base, with 6 bases remaining between them. This CDR3 comprises 13 residues.

The chain has TRBV4-3 and TRBJ2-5; no clear D. With 0 bases removed from V and 5 bases from J, the gap between germline ends came to 10 bases. This CDR3 has 14 residues. Per the germline V gene, CDR1 is LGHNA and CDR2 is YSLEER. The CDR3 nucleotides read TGCGCCAGCAGCCAAGATTTAAGTGTGGAGACCCAGTACTTC. Encoded protein: CASSQDLSVETQYF.

V and J are TRBV6-5 and TRBJ2-7; 8 nucleotides match TRBD1. V gave up 0 bases and J gave up 3 bases; unmatched junction bases: 7. The CDR3 contains 16 residues. CDR1 is MNHEY and CDR2 is SVGAGI in the germline V gene. The CDR3 DNA reads TGTGCCAGCAGTTACTCGGGGACAGGCATCCTCTACGAGCAGTACTTC. Its protein product is CASSYSGTGILYEQYF.

This chain connects TRBV27 to TRBJ1-2; 10 bases align to TRBD1. The CDR3 is 14 residues long. Germline lookup yields CDR1 MNHEY and CDR2 SMNVEV (reference sequence). Trimming took 6 bases from V and 5 from J; bases not matched to a gene: 6. The CDR3 loop reads CASRMTGGGYGYTF. The CDR3 DNA is TGTGCCAGCAGGATGACAGGGGGCGGGTATGGCTACACCTTC.

This clone was observed a handful of times. The V gene is TRBV24-1, the J gene TRBJ1-5, with TRBD1 matching over 9 bases. The V gene end was trimmed by 3 bases and the J gene end by 5 bases; junction bases not matched to a gene: 4. Germline loops: CDR1 KGHDR, CDR2 SFDVKD. This CDR3 is 15 amino acids long. The DNA of the CDR3 is TGTGCCACCAGTGATGCACAGGGGGCCGATCAGCCCCAGCATTTT. It is translated as CATSDAQGADQPQHF.

Comment on this clone: Because the CDR3's place on the DNA is in doubt, the DNA is left out and the CDR3 is given as listed by TCRdb. The chain recombines TRBV28 with TRBJ2-5. The CDR3 comprises 11 residues, both ends counted. Germline V gene sequence: CDR1 MDHEN, CDR2 SYDVKM. The CDR3 is CASSFLETQYF.

The V and J genes are TRBV4-2 and TRBJ2-7, with no clear D. Germline V gene sequence: CDR1 LGHNA, CDR2 YNFKEQ. The CDR3 loop spans 17 amino acids. V shed 0 bases and J shed 6 bases, with 21 bases lying between them. The CDR3 DNA follows: TGTGCCAGCAGCCAAGAGTCGGGCGGAGATCTGGCACGCGAGCAGTACTTC. Translating gives CASSQESGGDLAREQYF.

V gene TRBV3-1 (or the pseudogene TRBV3-2) combines with J gene TRBJ1-5; unclear D gene. The V gene's germline CDR1 is LGHDT and CDR2 YNNKEL (reference sequence). The V end lost 0 bases, the J end lost 3 bases, and 12 bases lay between the germline ends. The CDR3 extends over 16 amino acids. The DNA of the CDR3 is TGTGCCAGCAGCCAAGATGGTGGCAGATCCAATCAGCCCCAGCATTTT. Its translation: CASSQDGGRSNQPQHF.

The chain uses TRBV5-6 and TRBJ1-2; the D gene is possibly TRBD1 (6 bases). The CDR3 runs to 15 residues. Germline values: CDR1 SGHDT, CDR2 YYEEEE. The ends were cut back, 4 bases at V and 3 bases at J, with 16 bases in the middle. CDR3 sequence (DNA): TGTGCCAGCAGCCCTGGGGGGCGCACGGACTATGGCTACACCTTC. It encodes CASSPGGRTDYGYTF.

CDR3 nucleotide sequence: TGTGCCAGCTCACCAATCACAGGGGTCGGTTCCTACGAGCAGTACTTC. Translating gives CASSPITGVGSYEQYF. The gene calls are TRBV18 and TRBJ2-7, with 7 nucleotides matching TRBD1. Germline lookup yields CDR1 KGHSH and CDR2 LQKENI. Losses at the gene ends were 2 bases for V and 1 base for J; bases not matched to a gene: 8. The CDR3 length is 16 residues.

The chain recombines TRBV28 with TRBJ1-1; perhaps TRBD1 as D (5 bases). The CDR3 is made up of 12 amino acids. Deletions cut 6 bases from V and 7 bases from J, with 12 bases between. The germline V gene encodes CDR1 MDHEN and CDR2 SYDVKM. DNA for the CDR3: TGTGCCAGCAGGGGGGGACGAGTTGAAGCTTTCTTT. Residues: CASRGGRVEAFF.

This clone was detected once. The rearrangement links TRBV18 to TRBJ1-5; D is possibly TRBD1 (6 bases). The V end was cut by 0 bases, the J end by 5 bases, with 17 bases between. In germline, CDR1 is KGHSH, CDR2 LQKENI. The CDR3 totals 17 residues. The CDR3 is CASSPPYREGVYQPQHF. The CDR3 DNA is TGTGCCAGCTCACCACCGTACAGGGAGGGCGTTTATCAGCCCCAGCATTTT.

The V gene is TRBV7-9, the J gene TRBJ1-1; D remains unclear. The germline V and J ends were trimmed by 0 bases and 11 bases, with 16 bases remaining between them. The germline V gene has CDR1 SEHNR and CDR2 FQNEAQ (reference sequence). The CDR3 covers 14 residues. CDR3 sequence reads: CASSLAGGEHTAFF. Here the CDR3 DNA reads TGTGCCAGCAGCTTAGCGGGCGGGGAGCATACTGCTTTCTTT. Supplemented by reference TRBV7-9 and TRBJ1-1, the full variable domain reads DTGVSQNPRHKITKRGQNVTFRCDPISEHNRLYWYRQTLGQGPEFLTYFQNEAQLEKSRLLSDRFSAERPKGSFSTLEIQRTEQGDSAMYLCASSLAGGEHTAFFGQGTRLTVV.

This chain uses TRBV7-8 with TRBJ1-5, with a tentative D call TRBD1 (5 bases). The CDR3 sequence is 15 residues long. Between the trimmed V and J ends, which lost 2 bases and 3 bases, there was a span of 11 bases. Germline-derived CDR1 and CDR2 are SGHVS and FQNEAQ. Here the CDR3 DNA reads TGTGCCAGCAGCTTATCTGACAGCTCCAATCAGCCCCAGCATTTT. Its translation: CASSLSDSSNQPQHF.

V is TRBV4-2 and J is TRBJ2-7; the D is unclear. Germline V gene sequence: CDR1 LGHNA, CDR2 YNFKEQ. The CDR3 consists of 17 residues. With 1 base removed from V and 3 bases from J, the gap between germline ends came to 19 bases. The DNA for the CDR3 is TGTGCCAGCAGCCAAGTGGTTCTAGGGCTCCCCTTCTACGAGCAGTACTTC. It is translated as CASSQVVLGLPFYEQYF.

The V call is TRBV4-1, the J call TRBJ2-3, with 9 bases matching TRBD1. Germline-derived CDR1 and CDR2 are MGHRA and YSYEKL. V shed 4 bases, J shed 1 base, and the junction held 3 bases outside the gene matches. The CDR3 runs to 15 residues. The CDR3 coding sequence is TGCGCCAGCAGCCCCCGGGACAGGGGCACAGATACGCAGTATTTT. Translated: CASSPRDRGTDTQYF.

The chain combines TRBV18 with TRBJ2-7, with a tentative D call TRBD1 (6 bases). Trimming took 3 bases from V and 5 from J, leaving 17 bases between them. The germline V gene encodes CDR1 KGHSH and CDR2 LQKENI. The CDR3 spans 15 residues. CDR3 region: CASSPRQAGADEQYF. CDR3 in DNA: TGTGCCAGCTCACCTCGACAGGCTGGGGCGGACGAGCAGTACTTC.

The chain uses TRBV15 and TRBJ1-2; the match to TRBD1 covers 9 bases. The CDR3 consists of 14 residues. Per germline, CDR1 LNHNV and CDR2 YYDKDF (reference sequence). V lost 7 bases, J lost 4 bases, and 7 bases stayed unmatched. CDR3 sequence: CATNSDRGGYGYTF. CDR3 bases: TGTGCCACCAACTCGGACAGGGGAGGCTATGGCTACACCTTC.

This rearrangement joins TRBV6-2 or TRBV6-3 to TRBJ2-5; 11 positions match TRBD2. Unmatched junction bases numbered 2, after V lost 5 bases and J lost 3 bases. This CDR3 region has 14 residues. In germline, CDR1 is MNHEY, CDR2 SVGEGT. This chain's CDR3 is CASSQLAGEETQYF. The CDR3 DNA reads TGTGCCAGCAGTCAACTAGCGGGGGAAGAGACCCAGTACTTC.

Details on this clone: The identical CDR3 is also encoded by other nucleotide sequences in the sample. V is TRBV30 and J is TRBJ2-7; TRBD2 matches at 7 bases. This CDR3 is built from 14 residues. V dropped 0 bases and J dropped 4; count of bases not matched to a gene: 6. Germline values: CDR1 GTSNPN, CDR2 SVGIG (reference sequence). CDR3 DNA: TGTGCCTGGAGTGTGGGCGGGGGTACATACGAGCAGTACTTC. This gives the protein CAWSVGGGTYEQYF.